Shown below are 11 T cell receptor beta chains from a single sample sequenced in a study of T cells in Graves' hyperthyroidism and ophthalmopathy. The CDR3 regions of TCR beta were amplified from RNA transcripts. The study used the HTBI primer set for a first-round RT-PCR of the TCR CDR3. A single record per CDR3 protein comes from TCRdb applying MiXCR to the multiplex PCR reads. The table has under 300,000 distinct CDR3 sequences, 13% to 15% seen once. The sequenced material came from blood. The origin of the receptors is a woman aged 45-59 years with Graves' hyperthyroidism that later progressed to Graves' ophthalmopathy.

This clonotype was counted at least ten times. This chain connects TRBV12-5 to TRBJ2-3, with 8 nucleotides matching TRBD2. The germline V gene has CDR1 LGHNT and CDR2 FRNRAP. V shed 0 bases and J 3 bases; nucleotides not matched to a gene: 8. The CDR3 length is 17 residues. Here the CDR3 reads CASGLVVTGGPTDTQYF. For the CDR3, the DNA is TGTGCTAGTGGTTTGGTTGTAACGGGAGGGCCAACAGATACGCAGTATTTT.

This clonotype was counted between two and nine times. The chain recombines TRBV14 with TRBJ1-4; D is unresolved. From germline, CDR1 is SGHDN and CDR2 FVKESK. This CDR3 has 15 amino acids. Trimming shortened V by 0 bases and J by 0 bases, and 5 bases separated the two germline ends. CDR3 amino acids: CASSQDPATNEKLFF. Written as DNA, the CDR3 is TGTGCCAGCAGCCAAGACCCCGCAACTAATGAAAAACTGTTTTTT.

This clonotype showed up just a few times. The J gene is TRBJ1-2, the V gene TRBV25-1; 7 bases are shared with TRBD1. The junction had 6 bases not matched to a gene; V was cut back by 4 bases and J by 4 bases. CDR1 MGHDK and CDR2 SYGVNS come from the germline V gene. The CDR3 sequence is 14 residues long. The CDR3 loop reads CASSGLGDSYGYTF. CDR3 nucleotide sequence: TGTGCCAGCAGTGGACTGGGGGACAGCTATGGCTACACCTTC.

The chain uses TRBV7-3 and TRBJ2-3; D is unresolved. V lost 5 bases to trimming and J lost 6 bases, with 12 bases between them. CDR3 length equals 13 residues. Germline V CDR1 and CDR2: SGHTA, FQGTGA. The DNA of the CDR3 is TGTGCCAGCAGCCCAGGTCCCGTGGATACGCAGTATTTT. This encodes CASSPGPVDTQYF.

This clonotype was observed many times. This sequence joins TRBV18 and TRBJ1-2; the match to TRBD1 covers 8 bases. V trimming: 3 bases; J trimming: 6 bases; junction bases outside the gene matches: 3. The CDR3 runs 13 residues. Germline V CDR1 and CDR2: KGHSH, LQKENI. CDR3 nucleotides: TGTGCCAGCTCACCCGGGACAGGTCATGGCTACACCTTC. Protein sequence: CASSPGTGHGYTF.

This clonotype occurred a few times. At one end the junction does not follow the germline gene, possibly because of a read error. This chain uses TRBV6-2 or TRBV6-3 with TRBJ1-1; D is unclear. The CDR3 has 15 residues. Germline V gene lookup returns CDR1 MNHEY and CDR2 SVGEGT. The CDR3 DNA is TGTGCCAGCAGTTCCCAACGGGCCTACCCTACTGGAGCTTTCTTT. Translation: CASSSQRAYPTGAFF.

The chain is built from TRBV11-3 and TRBJ2-7; TRBD1 agrees at 7 bases. CDR3 length: 15 amino acids. Germline loops: CDR1 SGHNT, CDR2 YENEEA. Trimming removed 5 bases from V and 2 bases from J; junction bases left unmatched: 9. The CDR3 nucleotides read TGTGCCAGCAGCGCCGACAGGGAAAGGACCTACGAGCAGTACTTC. This codes for CASSADRERTYEQYF.

This clonotype was counted only a few times. One base away lies a much larger clone, so this may be a sequencing read error. CDR3 sequence (DNA): TGTGCCAGCTCCGGGACTTATTACGGGCAGTACTTC. Encoded protein: CASSGTYYGQYF. The rearrangement uses TRBV28 and TRBJ2-7; tentative D call: TRBD2 (6 bases). The length of the CDR3 is 12 residues. Per germline, CDR1 MDHEN and CDR2 SYDVKM.

This sequence joins TRBV5-1 and TRBJ1-4, with 9 nucleotides matching TRBD1. The J segment lost 5 bases and the V segment lost 1 base, leaving 9 bases of the junction unmatched. Germline V gives CDR1 SGHRS, CDR2 YFSETQ. The CDR3 spans 17 residues. CDR3 sequence: CASSLTGGVSQNEKLFF. The DNA of the CDR3 is TGCGCCAGCAGCTTGACAGGGGGCGTCTCTCAAAATGAAAAACTGTTTTTT.

This clonotype was detected ten times or more. The V and J genes are TRBV28 and TRBJ2-7; a possible D gene is TRBD1 (5 bases). Per germline, CDR1 MDHEN and CDR2 SYDVKM. The CDR3 length is 13 residues. The V end was cut by 7 bases, the J end by 4 bases, with 14 bases between. The CDR3 bases are TGTGCCAGCACCGCTCTCCAGGGTTACGAGCAGTACTTC. This gives the protein CASTALQGYEQYF.

This clonotype was recorded at least ten times. The V call is TRBV5-1, the J call TRBJ2-3, with 8 nucleotides matching TRBD2. Germline V gene data show CDR1 as SGHRS and CDR2 as YFSETQ. This CDR3 is built from 16 residues. V lost 0 bases to trimming and J lost 2 bases; unmatched junction nucleotides: 5. CDR3 sequence (DNA): TGCGCCAGCAGCTTGGAGGCGGGAGGAACCACAGATACGCAGTATTTT. Translated: CASSLEAGGTTDTQYF.